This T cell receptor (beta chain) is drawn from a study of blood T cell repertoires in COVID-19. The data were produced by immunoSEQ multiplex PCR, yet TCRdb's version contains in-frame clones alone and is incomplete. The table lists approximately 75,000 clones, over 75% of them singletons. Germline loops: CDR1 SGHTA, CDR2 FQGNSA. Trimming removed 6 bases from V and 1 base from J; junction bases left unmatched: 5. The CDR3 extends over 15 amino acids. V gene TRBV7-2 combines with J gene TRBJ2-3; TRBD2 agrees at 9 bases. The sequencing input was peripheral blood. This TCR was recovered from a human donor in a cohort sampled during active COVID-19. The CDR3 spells CASRRSGGRTDTQYF. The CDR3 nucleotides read TGTGCCAGCAGGCGTAGCGGGGGACGCACAGATACGCAGTATTTT.